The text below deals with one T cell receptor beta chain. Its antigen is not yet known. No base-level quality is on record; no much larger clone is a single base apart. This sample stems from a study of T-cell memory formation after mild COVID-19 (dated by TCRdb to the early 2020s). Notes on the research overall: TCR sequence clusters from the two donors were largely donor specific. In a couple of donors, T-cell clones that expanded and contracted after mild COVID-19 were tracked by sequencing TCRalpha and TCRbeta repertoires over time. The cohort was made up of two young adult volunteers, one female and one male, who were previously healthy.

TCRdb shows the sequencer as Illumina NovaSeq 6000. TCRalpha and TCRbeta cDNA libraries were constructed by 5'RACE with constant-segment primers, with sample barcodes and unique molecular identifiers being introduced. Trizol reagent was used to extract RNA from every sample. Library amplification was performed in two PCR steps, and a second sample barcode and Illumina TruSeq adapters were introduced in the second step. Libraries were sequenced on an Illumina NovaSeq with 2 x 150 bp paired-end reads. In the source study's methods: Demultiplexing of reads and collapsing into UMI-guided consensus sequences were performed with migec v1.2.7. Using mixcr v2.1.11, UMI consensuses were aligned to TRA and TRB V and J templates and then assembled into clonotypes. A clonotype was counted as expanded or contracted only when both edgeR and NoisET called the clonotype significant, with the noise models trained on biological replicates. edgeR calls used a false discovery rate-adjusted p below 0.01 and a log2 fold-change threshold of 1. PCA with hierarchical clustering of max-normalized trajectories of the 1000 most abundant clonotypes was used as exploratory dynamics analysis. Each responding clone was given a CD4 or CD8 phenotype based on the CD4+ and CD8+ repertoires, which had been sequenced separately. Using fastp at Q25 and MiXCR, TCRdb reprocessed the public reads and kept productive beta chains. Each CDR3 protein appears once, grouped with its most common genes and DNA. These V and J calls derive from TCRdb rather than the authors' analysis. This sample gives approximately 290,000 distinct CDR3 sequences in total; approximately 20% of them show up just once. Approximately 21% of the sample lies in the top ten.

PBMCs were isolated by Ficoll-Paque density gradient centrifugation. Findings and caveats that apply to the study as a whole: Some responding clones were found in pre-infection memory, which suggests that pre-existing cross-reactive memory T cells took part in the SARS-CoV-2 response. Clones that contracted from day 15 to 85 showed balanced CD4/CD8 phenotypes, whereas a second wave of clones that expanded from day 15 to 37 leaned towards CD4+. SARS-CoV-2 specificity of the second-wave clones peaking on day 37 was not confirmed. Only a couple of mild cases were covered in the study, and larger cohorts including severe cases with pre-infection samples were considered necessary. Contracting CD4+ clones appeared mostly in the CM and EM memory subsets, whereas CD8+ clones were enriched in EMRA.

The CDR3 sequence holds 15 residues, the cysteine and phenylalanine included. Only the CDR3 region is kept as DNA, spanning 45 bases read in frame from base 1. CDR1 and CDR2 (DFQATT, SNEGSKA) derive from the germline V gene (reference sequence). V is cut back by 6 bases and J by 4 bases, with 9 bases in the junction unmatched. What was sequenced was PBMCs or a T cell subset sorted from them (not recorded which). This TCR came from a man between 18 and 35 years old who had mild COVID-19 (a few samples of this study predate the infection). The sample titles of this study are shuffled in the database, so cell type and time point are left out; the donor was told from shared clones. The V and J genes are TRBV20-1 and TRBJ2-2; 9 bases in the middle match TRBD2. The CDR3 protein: CSAPRGGRSTGELFF. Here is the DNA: TGCAGTGCCCCGCGGGGGGGACGTTCCACCGGGGAGCTGTTTTTT.